The next 12 T cell receptor beta chains were all read from a single sample in a study of cytomegalovirus exposure and HLA in healthy donors. Clones were sequenced by immunoSEQ multiplex PCR, and TCRdb holds only the in-frame ones, with some missing. The sample holds 300,000 to 450,000 clones, roughly 89% seen once. Sequencing was carried out using PBMCs. The receptor source for this set is a young woman in good health and CMV-seronegative.

This sequence joins TRBV6-5 and TRBJ1-1, with 10 bases aligning to TRBD1. V shed 5 bases and J 6 bases; nucleotides not matched to a gene: 9. Germline assignment: CDR1 MNHEY and CDR2 SVGAGI. The CDR3 is 15 residues long. The chain's CDR3 is CASSRRTGGLAEAFF. CDR3 coding DNA: TGTGCCAGCAGTAGACGGACAGGGGGGTTGGCTGAAGCTTTCTTT.

The chain uses TRBV30 and TRBJ2-5; a possible D gene is TRBD1 (5 bases). The CDR3 contains 13 residues. Germline V gene data show CDR1 as GTSNPN and CDR2 as SVGIG (reference sequence). Trimming pared 3 bases from V and 4 bases from J, leaving 12 bases between. CDR3 sequence (DNA): TGTGCCTGGAGCCAACAGGACGGAGAGACCCAGTACTTC. Protein product: CAWSQQDGETQYF.

This chain connects TRBV18 to TRBJ2-5; 8 bases align to TRBD1. The length of the CDR3 is 15 residues. Germline values: CDR1 KGHSH, CDR2 LQKENI. V dropped 1 base and J dropped 1; count of bases not matched to a gene: 2. In nucleotides, the CDR3 is TGTGCCAGCTCACCACGGGGACAGGTCCAAGAGACCCAGTACTTC. This sequence encodes CASSPRGQVQETQYF.

The rearrangement joins TRBV28 to TRBJ1-2; maybe TRBD1 (5 bases). V was clipped by 11 bases and J by 1 base, with 17 bases between them. Germline CDR1 and CDR2: MDHEN and SYDVKM. This CDR3 region has 14 residues. The CDR3 spells CASQQGFSNYGYTF. CDR3 bases: TGTGCCTCTCAGCAGGGTTTTAGTAACTATGGCTACACCTTC.

The rearrangement joins TRBV5-4 to TRBJ2-5, with D perhaps matching TRBD2 (6 bases). Germline V gives CDR1 SGHNT, CDR2 YYREEE (reference sequence). This CDR3 region has 15 residues. Trimming took off 0 bases at V and 2 bases at J, with 11 bases between the two ends. For the CDR3, the DNA is TGTGCCAGCAGCTTGGCCCTGGGGGGACAAGAGACCCAGTACTTC. Its protein product is CASSLALGGQETQYF.

The chain carries TRBV7-3 and TRBJ2-1; a possible D gene is TRBD2 (6 bases). CDR1 is SGHTA, CDR2 FQGTGA, per germline. The CDR3 is 15 residues long. The V end was cut by 1 base, the J end by 7 bases, with 14 bases between. CDR3 loop: CASSLIGDLANEQFF. The CDR3 DNA sequence: TGTGCCAGCAGCTTAATAGGGGACTTGGCTAATGAGCAGTTCTTC.

The chain couples TRBV27 to TRBJ1-2; D might be TRBD1 (6 bases). CDR1 is MNHEY, CDR2 SMNVEV, per germline (reference sequence). The CDR3 length is 16 residues. V lost 2 bases, J lost 6 bases, and 19 bases lay in between. CDR3 amino acids: CASSLTQGLQRDGYTF. CDR3 DNA: TGTGCCAGCAGTTTAACACAGGGCCTCCAACGGGATGGCTACACCTTC.

The chain combines TRBV13 with TRBJ1-4; no definite D call. Germline CDR1 PRHDT, CDR2 FYEKMQ (reference sequence). Trimming pared 2 bases from V and 6 bases from J, leaving 7 bases between. The CDR3 extends over 13 amino acids. CDR3 nucleotides: TGTGCCAGCAGCTTACCTCCCTATGAAAAACTGTTTTTT. This encodes CASSLPPYEKLFF. Full variable domain (missing parts from reference TRBV13 and TRBJ1-4): AAGVIQSPRHLIKEKRETATLKCYPIPRHDTVYWYQQGPGQDPQFLISFYEKMQSDKGSIPDRFSAQQFSDYHSELNMSSLELGDSALYFCASSLPPYEKLFFGSGTQLSVL.

The rearrangement joins TRBV28 to TRBJ1-2, with TRBD1 identical over 9 bases. The trim removed 2 bases at V and 8 bases at J, leaving 12 bases unmatched. Germline lookup yields CDR1 MDHEN and CDR2 SYDVKM. This CDR3 has 16 amino acids. CDR3 protein: CASSLGSTGGSGGYTF. CDR3 nucleotide sequence: TGTGCCAGCAGTTTAGGTTCGACAGGGGGTTCTGGGGGCTACACCTTC.

This clone was observed a single time. The chain couples TRBV9 to TRBJ1-4; TRBD1 agrees at 7 bases. Germline V CDR1 and CDR2: SGDLS, YYNGEE. The trim removed 2 bases at V and 8 bases at J, leaving 6 bases unmatched. There are 14 residues in the CDR3. This CDR3 is CASSVRQGHEKLFF. The CDR3 DNA reads TGTGCCAGCAGCGTTCGACAGGGTCACGAAAAACTGTTTTTT. The variable domain in full, completed from reference TRBV9 and TRBJ1-4, reads DSGVTQTPKHLITATGQRVTLRCSPRSGDLSVYWYQQSLDQGLQFLIQYYNGEERAKGNILERFSAQQFPDLHSELNLSSLELGDSALYFCASSVRQGHEKLFFGSGTQLSVL.

The chain has TRBV6-4 and TRBJ2-3; 11 bases fit TRBD2. The germline gives CDR1 MRHNA, CDR2 SNTAGT. V was pared by 2 bases and J by 6 bases, with 4 bases of the junction left unmatched. This CDR3 is built from 15 residues. CDR3 residues: CASSDVAGGIDTQYF. The CDR3 DNA follows: TGTGCCAGCAGTGACGTAGCGGGGGGGATTGATACGCAGTATTTT.

The chain couples TRBV6-5 to TRBJ2-7; maybe TRBD1 (5 bases). CDR3 length: 13 residues. Trimming pared 7 bases from V and 2 bases from J, leaving 12 bases between. CDR1 MNHEY and CDR2 SVGAGI come from the germline V gene. The CDR3 DNA sequence: TGTGCCAGCAAAAGGGGAACCACCTACGAGCAGTACTTC. Its protein product is CASKRGTTYEQYF.